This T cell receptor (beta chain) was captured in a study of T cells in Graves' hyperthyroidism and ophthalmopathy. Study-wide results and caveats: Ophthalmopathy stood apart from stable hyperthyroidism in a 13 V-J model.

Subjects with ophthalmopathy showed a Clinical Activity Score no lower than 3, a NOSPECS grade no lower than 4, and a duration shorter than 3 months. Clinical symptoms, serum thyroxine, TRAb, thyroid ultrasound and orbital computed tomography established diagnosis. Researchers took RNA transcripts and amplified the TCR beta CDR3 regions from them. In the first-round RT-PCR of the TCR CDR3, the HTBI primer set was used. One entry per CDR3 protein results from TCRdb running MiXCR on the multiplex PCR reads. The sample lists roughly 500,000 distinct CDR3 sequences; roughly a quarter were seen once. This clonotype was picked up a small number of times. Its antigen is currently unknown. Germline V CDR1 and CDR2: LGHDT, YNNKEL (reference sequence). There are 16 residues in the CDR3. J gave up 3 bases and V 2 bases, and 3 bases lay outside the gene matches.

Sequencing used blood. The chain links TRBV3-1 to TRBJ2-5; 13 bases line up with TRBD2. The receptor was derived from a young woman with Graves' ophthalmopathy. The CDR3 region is CASSQPGLAGEETQYF. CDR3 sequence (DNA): TGTGCCAGCAGCCAACCCGGACTAGCGGGAGAAGAGACCCAGTACTTC.